Presented here are 29 T cell receptor beta chains from one specimen sequenced in a study of cytomegalovirus exposure and HLA in healthy donors. The PCR was carried out with 60 Vbeta primers and 13 Jbeta primers. Libraries were prepared by immunoSEQ multiplex PCR; TCRdb keeps only in-frame clonotypes and omits some of them. The sample lists more than 85,000 clones; roughly 70% were seen once. The specimen was PBMCs. These receptor sequences come from a man aged 35 to 55 in good health and CMV-seronegative.

V and J are TRBV30 and TRBJ1-4; D unclear. V dropped 1 base and J dropped 8 bases, with 20 bases sitting between them. CDR1 and CDR2 (germline): GTSNPN, SVGIG (reference sequence). The CDR3 consists of 16 residues. The DNA of the CDR3 is TGTGCCTGGAGTGGGCTATACCTCCGGGAGGGCGAAAAACTGTTTTTT. Amino acids: CAWSGLYLREGEKLFF. Based on the CDR3 plus reference TRBV30 and TRBJ1-4, the full variable domain is SQTIHQWPATLVQPVGSPLSLECTVEGTSNPNLYWYRQAAGRGLQLLFYSVGIGQISSEVPQNLSASRPQDRQFILSSKKLLLSDSGFYLCAWSGLYLREGEKLFFGSGTQLSVL.

A note on this clone: The germline gene is not matched at one end of the junction; a read error may be the cause. The CDR3 here is CASSQVDRLLETQYF. In DNA form, the CDR3 reads TGCGCCAGCAGTCAAGTGGACAGGCTGCTAGAGACCCAGTACTTC. The chain uses TRBV4-1 and TRBJ2-5; 7 nucleotides agree with TRBD1. The germline gives CDR1 MGHRA, CDR2 YSYEKL. The CDR3 loop spans 15 amino acids.

The rearrangement joins TRBV6-5 to TRBJ2-5; 13 bases are a match to TRBD2. This CDR3 is 15 amino acids long. Per germline, CDR1 MNHEY and CDR2 SVGAGI. With V trimmed by 6 bases and J by 2 bases, 3 bases remained unmatched. Here the CDR3 DNA reads TGTGCCAGCAGCAGGACTAGCGGGGGACAAGAGACCCAGTACTTC. Protein sequence: CASSRTSGGQETQYF.

The chain has TRBV7-3 and TRBJ1-6; D perhaps matches TRBD1 (5 bases). The CDR3 length is 16 residues. Looked up from germline, CDR1 is SGHTA and CDR2 is FQGTGA. V lost 1 base to trimming and J lost 6 bases, with 13 bases between them. CDR3 amino acids: CASSLRGVGSNSPLHF. The CDR3 DNA follows: TGTGCCAGCAGCTTAAGGGGGGTTGGTTCTAATTCACCCCTCCACTTT.

The chain couples TRBV7-8 to TRBJ1-4; a weak D match, TRBD1 (5 bases). Trimming cost V 5 bases and J 5 bases, with 15 bases left between them. The germline V gene has CDR1 SGHVS and CDR2 FQNEAQ. CDR3 length equals 15 residues. In nucleotides, the CDR3 is TGTGCCAGCAGCCCCGGAGGGACTGCGAATGAAAAACTGTTTTTT. Residues: CASSPGGTANEKLFF.

V and J are TRBV5-1 and TRBJ2-2, with 8 bases matching TRBD1. There are 15 residues in the CDR3. V lost 1 base, J lost 6 bases, and 5 bases stayed unmatched. CDR1 and CDR2 from the germline V gene are SGHRS and YFSETQ. DNA for the CDR3: TGCGCCAGCAGCTTGCGGGGACAGGTTTCCGGGGAGCTGTTTTTT. This gives the protein CASSLRGQVSGELFF.

The chain recombines TRBV7-2 with TRBJ1-2; maybe TRBD1 (6 bases). The CDR3 contains 15 residues. V shed 8 bases and J shed 4 bases, with 20 bases lying between them. Germline CDR1 and CDR2: SGHTA and FQGNSA. The CDR3 DNA sequence: TGTGCCAGCCGACAAGAAGGGGGGGGGATCTATGGCTACACCTTC. It is translated as CASRQEGGGIYGYTF.

V gene TRBV28 combines with J gene TRBJ1-6, with D unresolved. CDR1 and CDR2 (germline): MDHEN, SYDVKM. This CDR3 comprises 14 residues. V lost 7 bases and J 7 bases, leaving 14 bases between the germline ends. CDR3 in amino acids: CASTLPGQNSPLHF. DNA of the CDR3: TGTGCCAGCACCCTACCGGGTCAGAATTCACCCCTCCACTTT.

This clone was seen a single time. The CDR3: CASSEVSGGANEQFF. In nucleotides, the CDR3 is TGCGCCAGCAGTGAGGTCAGCGGGGGGGCCAATGAGCAGTTCTTC. The chain uses TRBV10-2 and TRBJ2-1; 10 positions match TRBD2. There are 15 residues in the CDR3. Germline V gene data show CDR1 as WSHSY and CDR2 as SAAADI. V was pared by 2 bases and J by 6 bases, with 4 bases of the junction left unmatched.

The chain has TRBV29-1 and TRBJ2-1; D is perhaps TRBD1 (6 bases). CDR3 length: 16 amino acids. Looked up from germline, CDR1 is SQVTM and CDR2 is ANQGSEA. V was cut by 7 bases and J by 0 bases, with 19 bases left in between. CDR3 DNA: TGCAGCGCCCCCCCCCGCGGACAGAGCTCCTACAATGAGCAGTTCTTC. Translated, it gives CSAPPRGQSSYNEQFF.

This clone has a handful of counts. The chain combines TRBV7-6 with TRBJ2-7; D is perhaps TRBD1 (5 bases). Trimming removed 1 base at V and 5 bases at J, with 18 bases between. Germline V gives CDR1 SGHVS, CDR2 FNYEAQ. This CDR3 contains 16 residues. CDR3 bases: TGTGCCAGCAGCTTAGACCCAGGGATCTCGAGTCACGAGCAGTACTTC. This encodes CASSLDPGISSHEQYF.

This clone was seen a few times. The chain uses TRBV15 and TRBJ1-4; D ambiguous. Germline CDR1 and CDR2: LNHNV and YYDKDF (reference sequence). The CDR3 is 13 amino acids. V gave up 3 bases and J gave up 8 bases, with 10 bases separating them. CDR3 loop: CATSSGVGEKLFF. CDR3 DNA: TGTGCCACCAGCAGCGGGGTCGGCGAAAAACTGTTTTTT.

This clone was counted a few times. The rearrangement joins TRBV29-1 to TRBJ2-1, with 9 bases matching TRBD1. Germline-derived CDR1 and CDR2 are SQVTM and ANQGSEA. The ends lost 4 bases at V and 6 bases at J; junction bases unmatched: 7. The CDR3 is made up of 14 amino acids. Here the CDR3 DNA reads TGCAGCGTTGGAAGGGGGACAGGGTCCAATGAGCAGTTCTTC. Its protein product is CSVGRGTGSNEQFF.

This chain links TRBV5-8 with TRBJ2-1, with TRBD2 identical over 8 bases. J lost 5 bases, V lost 4 bases, and 11 bases had no gene match. This CDR3 contains 16 residues. Germline values: CDR1 SGHTS, CDR2 YDEGEE. Here the CDR3 DNA reads TGTGCCAGCAGCATAGCGGGACAATGGATTGACAATGAGCAGTTCTTC. It specifies CASSIAGQWIDNEQFF.

The rearrangement joins TRBV9 to TRBJ2-6; 7 nucleotides align to TRBD1. Trimming removed 4 bases from V and 4 bases from J; junction bases left unmatched: 8. The CDR3 consists of 16 residues. Germline-derived CDR1 and CDR2 are SGDLS and YYNGEE. The CDR3 DNA reads as TGTGCCAGCAGCACCGGACAGGTTTCCGGGGCCAACGTCCTGACTTTC. Encoded protein: CASSTGQVSGANVLTF.

The V gene is TRBV5-4, the J gene TRBJ2-3; possibly TRBD2 for D (6 bases). Per the germline V gene, CDR1 is SGHNT and CDR2 is YYREEE (reference sequence). The CDR3 is 14 amino acids. With 1 base removed from V and 5 bases from J, the gap between germline ends came to 11 bases. CDR3 region: CASSLYGGEDTQYF. The DNA for the CDR3 is TGTGCCAGCAGCTTGTACGGGGGAGAAGATACGCAGTATTTT.

V is TRBV27 and J is TRBJ1-2, with 8 bases matching TRBD1. There are 17 residues in the CDR3. J lost 4 bases, V lost 6 bases, and 16 bases had no gene match. CDR1 is MNHEY and CDR2 is SMNVEV in the germline V gene (reference sequence). Here the CDR3 reads CASRELGTGGQFYGYTF. DNA for the CDR3: TGTGCCAGCAGAGAACTAGGAACAGGGGGTCAGTTCTATGGCTACACCTTC.

The chain links TRBV28 to TRBJ1-5, with 7 bases that match TRBD1. V shed 3 bases, J shed 7 bases, and the junction held 9 bases outside the gene matches. In germline, CDR1 is MDHEN, CDR2 SYDVKM. The CDR3 extends over 15 amino acids. The CDR3: CASSFGRGFRQPQHF. For the CDR3, the DNA is TGTGCCAGCAGTTTTGGCAGGGGGTTCCGGCAGCCCCAGCATTTT.

This clone was recorded a few times. The rearrangement uses TRBV19 and TRBJ1-1, with TRBD1 as a possible D gene (5 bases). V was shortened by 5 bases and J by 0 bases, with 13 bases between the two germline ends. Per the germline V gene, CDR1 is LNHDA and CDR2 is SQIVND (reference sequence). The CDR3 extends over 15 amino acids. This CDR3 reads CASSLRTHLNTEAFF. DNA of the CDR3: TGTGCCAGTAGTCTTCGGACACATTTGAACACTGAAGCTTTCTTT. The whole variable domain, filled in from reference TRBV19 and TRBJ1-1, reads DGGITQSPKYLFRKEGQNVTLSCEQNLNHDAMYWYRQDPGQGLRLIYYSQIVNDFQKGDIAEGYSVSREKKESFPLTVTSAQKNPTAFYLCASSLRTHLNTEAFFGQGTRLTVV.

This chain connects TRBV4-3 to TRBJ2-7; 7 bases are shared with TRBD1. The CDR3 extends over 14 amino acids. Germline values: CDR1 LGHNA, CDR2 YSLEER. V lost 3 bases and J lost 0; bases outside the gene matches: 2. CDR3 in amino acids: CASSQGTASYEQYF. Written as DNA, the CDR3 is TGCGCCAGCAGCCAGGGGACAGCCTCCTACGAGCAGTACTTC.

The CDR3 protein is CASSSGQGLQSTDTQYF. CDR3 in DNA: TGTGCCAGCAGCTCAGGACAGGGCCTACAAAGCACAGATACGCAGTATTTT. The chain recombines TRBV7-3 with TRBJ2-3; 8 bases are a match to TRBD1. With V trimmed by 4 bases and J by 0 bases, 9 bases remained unmatched. This CDR3 comprises 17 residues. CDR1 is SGHTA and CDR2 is FQGTGA in the germline V gene.

The chain couples TRBV5-1 to TRBJ2-7, with TRBD1 matching 8 bases. Trimming took 3 bases from V and 1 from J; bases not matched to a gene: 6. CDR3 size: 15 residues. Germline V CDR1 and CDR2: SGHRS, YFSETQ. The CDR3 loop reads CASSYGQGASYEQYF. The CDR3 nucleotides read TGCGCCAGCAGCTACGGACAGGGAGCATCCTACGAGCAGTACTTC.

This clone was detected only once. The V gene is TRBV6-1, the J gene TRBJ2-3; 7 positions agree with TRBD2. V shed 5 bases and J 2 bases; nucleotides not matched to a gene: 7. Germline V CDR1 and CDR2: MNHNS, SASEGT. This CDR3 is built from 15 residues. The CDR3 is CASSSTGGATDTQYF. The CDR3, as DNA: TGTGCCAGCAGTTCCACGGGAGGCGCCACAGATACGCAGTATTTT.

This clone appeared once. V is TRBV5-1 and J is TRBJ2-2; D is perhaps TRBD1 (6 bases). Trimming took off 4 bases at V and 8 bases at J, with 12 bases between the two ends. The CDR3 spans 13 residues. CDR1 and CDR2 from the germline V gene are SGHRS and YFSETQ. The CDR3 DNA sequence: TGCGCCAGCAGCCCAGGGGTCTCAGGGGAGCTGTTTTTT. This gives the protein CASSPGVSGELFF.

This clone was found once. The chain carries TRBV6-5 and TRBJ1-1, with unresolved D. The CDR3 runs to 12 residues. The V end was cut by 8 bases, the J end by 7 bases, with 14 bases between. Germline V gene data show CDR1 as MNHEY and CDR2 as SVGAGI. The CDR3, as DNA: TGTGCCAGCCGGTCGGGGATCGGTGAAGCTTTCTTT. Its protein product is CASRSGIGEAFF.

This chain joins TRBV27 and TRBJ1-5, with D tentatively TRBD1 (5 bases). The ends were cut back, 6 bases at V and 5 bases at J, with 8 bases in the middle. The CDR3 is made up of 12 amino acids. The germline gives CDR1 MNHEY, CDR2 SMNVEV (reference sequence). The CDR3 reads CASRTGDQPQHF. The CDR3, as DNA: TGTGCCAGCAGGACGGGGGATCAGCCCCAGCATTTT.

The V gene is TRBV28, the J gene TRBJ2-1, with 8 bases aligning to TRBD2. The CDR3 consists of 18 residues. V lost 6 bases, J lost 0 bases, and 13 bases stayed unmatched. Germline V lookup: CDR1 MDHEN, CDR2 SYDVKM. The CDR3 coding sequence is TGTGCCAGCAGCCTCTTTAGCGGGGCACCGAGCTCCTACAATGAGCAGTTCTTC. Its translation: CASSLFSGAPSSYNEQFF.

This clone was counted a few times. This chain connects TRBV6-1 to TRBJ1-1; 9 bases fit TRBD1. The junction had 21 bases not matched to a gene; V was cut back by 4 bases and J by 6 bases. This CDR3 contains 19 residues. The germline gives CDR1 MNHNS, CDR2 SASEGT. The chain's CDR3 is CASSGKDRGSWGGLPEAFF. CDR3 bases: TGTGCCAGCAGTGGGAAGGACAGGGGAAGTTGGGGGGGTTTGCCTGAAGCTTTCTTT.

This clone was detected only a few times. In DNA form, the CDR3 reads TGTGCCAGCAGTATAGCGGGGGAGGGAAATGAGCAGTTCTTC. Its translation is CASSIAGEGNEQFF. The chain couples TRBV27 to TRBJ2-1; 9 nucleotides match TRBD2. CDR1 and CDR2 (germline): MNHEY, SMNVEV (reference sequence). The J segment lost 7 bases and the V segment lost 5 bases, leaving 6 bases of the junction unmatched. CDR3 length equals 14 residues.